These 7 T cell receptor beta chains were sequenced from one sample in a study of blood T cell repertoires in COVID-19. Sequencing used immunoSEQ multiplex PCR; TCRdb keeps in-frame clones, though not all of them. The table records roughly 330,000 clones, about 82% of them present only once. The sample comprised peripheral blood. The origin of the receptors is a woman in her forties or fifties with acute or convalescent COVID-19.

The J gene is TRBJ2-2, the V gene TRBV28; 8 nucleotides match TRBD2. Germline trimming cut 3 bases from V and 6 bases from J; bases unmatched to any gene: 0. The CDR3 totals 13 residues. Germline V gives CDR1 MDHEN, CDR2 SYDVKM. This chain's CDR3 is CASSLGLAGELFF. The DNA for the CDR3 is TGTGCCAGCAGTTTGGGACTAGCCGGGGAGCTGTTTTTT.

V usage is TRBV5-1 and J usage is TRBJ2-1; the match to TRBD2 covers 13 bases. The CDR3 extends over 18 amino acids. The V and J ends lost 6 bases and 5 bases, in that order; junction bases with no gene match: 14. The germline CDR1 and CDR2 sequences are SGHRS and YFSETQ. The CDR3: CASIRGFGTSGTDNEQFF. CDR3 in DNA: TGCGCCAGCATCCGAGGTTTCGGGACTAGCGGGACCGACAATGAGCAGTTCTTC.

This clone was detected a few times. The rearrangement links TRBV7-9 to TRBJ2-7; TRBD1 is a possible D gene (6 bases). The CDR3 length is 16 residues. Germline-derived CDR1 and CDR2 are SEHNR and FQNEAQ (reference sequence). V lost 4 bases, J lost 4 bases, and 20 bases lay in between. The CDR3 region has the DNA TGTGCCAGCAGCTCCAGACTGACAGGTACCAAGTACGAGCAGTACTTC. Translating it yields CASSSRLTGTKYEQYF.

The genes are TRBV7-2 and TRBJ2-3; the D gene is possibly TRBD2 (5 bases). The CDR3 has 15 residues. Germline V gene data show CDR1 as SGHTA and CDR2 as FQGNSA. V was pared by 5 bases and J by 6 bases, with 18 bases between. CDR3 bases: TGTGCCAGCAGCCTCCGGACGGGATGGGTGGATACGCAGTATTTT. This sequence encodes CASSLRTGWVDTQYF.

The gene calls are TRBV28 and TRBJ2-7, with D unresolved. CDR3 size: 14 residues. Deletions cut 3 bases from V and 2 bases from J, with 11 bases between. The germline V gene encodes CDR1 MDHEN and CDR2 SYDVKM. The CDR3 loop is CASSFSTSTYEQYF. Written as DNA, the CDR3 is TGTGCCAGCAGTTTCTCGACAAGCACCTACGAGCAGTACTTC.

The chain couples TRBV19 to TRBJ2-7; TRBD1 agrees at 7 bases. The germline V gene encodes CDR1 LNHDA and CDR2 SQIVND (reference sequence). The CDR3 is made up of 14 amino acids. V lost 4 bases, J lost 3 bases, and 6 bases stayed unmatched. This CDR3 reads CASSSRDRVYEQYF. CDR3 DNA sequence: TGTGCCAGTAGTAGCCGGGACAGAGTCTACGAGCAGTACTTC.

The V gene is TRBV30, the J gene TRBJ1-5, with TRBD1 matching over 9 bases. CDR3 length equals 13 residues. Germline-derived CDR1 and CDR2 are GTSNPN and SVGIG (reference sequence). V trimming: 2 bases; J trimming: 5 bases; junction bases outside the gene matches: 1. CDR3 amino acids: CAWSRTGDQPQHF. CDR3 DNA sequence: TGTGCCTGGAGTAGGACAGGGGATCAGCCCCAGCATTTT.